This T cell receptor (beta chain) was sequenced during a study of response to subunit inactivated influenza vaccine (dated by TCRdb to 2017 to 2018). Study-wide context: The study used deep quantitative T cell receptor repertoire profiling to track responses to a trivalent subunit inactivated influenza vaccine. Here is what the overall study found, with its caveats: According to the authors, only a limited number of new T cells may be recruited by each seasonal influenza vaccination.

This clonotype was found many times. Its antigen target is currently unknown. It has no much larger one-base neighbor in the sample; base qualities were not kept. The library was produced with RT-PCR. Data came from an Illumina HiSeq 2500. Clones were called with MiXCR by TCRdb after fastp trimmed the public reads at Q25, and only in-frame beta chains were retained. Each CDR3 protein appears once, grouped with its most common genes and DNA. Recorded for this sample are 500,000 or so distinct CDR3 sequences; 16% of them occurred a single time. The ten biggest clones cover 3% of the sample. V and J are truncated by 0 bases and 3 bases respectively, leaving an intervening sequence of 7 bases. CDR1 KGHSH and CDR2 LQKENI are derived from the germline V gene. There are 14 amino acids in the CDR3, from cysteine to phenylalanine inclusive. Only the CDR3 DNA is retained, 42 bases long and in frame from the first base.

This clonotype was obtained from a man between 50 and 69 years old who received an inactivated influenza vaccine. Donor details come from another sample of the same person, matched by shared clones. Here the chain combines TRBV18 and TRBJ2-3; TRBD2 might be the D gene, on 5 matching bases. The sequenced sample was CD4+ T cells sorted from PBMCs, obtained roughly 24 months after vaccination. The CDR3 region: CASSPPGRTDTQYF. The bases are TGTGCCAGCTCACCACCGGGGAGAACAGATACGCAGTATTTT.